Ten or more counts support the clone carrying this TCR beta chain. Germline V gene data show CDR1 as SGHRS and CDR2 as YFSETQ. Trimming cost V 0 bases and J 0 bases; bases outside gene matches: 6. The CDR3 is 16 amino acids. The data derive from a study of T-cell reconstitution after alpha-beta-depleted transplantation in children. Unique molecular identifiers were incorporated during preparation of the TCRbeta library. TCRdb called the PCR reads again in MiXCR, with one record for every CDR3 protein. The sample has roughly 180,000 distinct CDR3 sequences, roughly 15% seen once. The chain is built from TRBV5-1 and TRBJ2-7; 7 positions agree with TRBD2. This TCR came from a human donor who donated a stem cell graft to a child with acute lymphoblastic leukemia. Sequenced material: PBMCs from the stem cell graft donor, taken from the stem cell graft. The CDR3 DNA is TGCGCCAGCAGCTTGGCTCTAGCGGTAAGCTCCTACGAGCAGTACTTC. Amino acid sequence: CASSLALAVSSYEQYF.